This TCR beta chain was documented in a study of T-cell reconstitution after alpha-beta-depleted transplantation in children. Library preparation (for TCRbeta) was performed with unique molecular identifiers. TCRdb passed the PCR reads through MiXCR, listing each CDR3 protein once. Of around 93,000 distinct CDR3 sequences listed, 8% to 9% are singletons. This clonotype was detected ten times or more. This CDR3 comprises 13 residues. Germline values: CDR1 MNHEY, CDR2 SMNVEV (reference sequence). The ends were cut back, 7 bases at V and 4 bases at J, with 13 bases in the middle. The receptor comes from a human donor who donated a stem cell graft to a child with congenital amegakaryocytic thrombocytopenia. This specimen was PBMCs from the stem cell graft donor, taken from the stem cell graft. The genes are TRBV27 and TRBJ2-5; maybe TRBD2 (5 bases). CDR3 protein: CASTLLGSETQYF. CDR3 nucleotides: TGTGCCAGCACCCTACTAGGGTCAGAGACCCAGTACTTC.